This TCR beta chain stems from a study of blood T cell repertoires in COVID-19 (dated by TCRdb to about 2020). Background on the whole study: Samples from collaborators originated in the United States, Italy and Spain and spanned both the acute and convalescent phases of COVID-19. HLA class I and class II types, where available, came from metadata supplied by the sample provider rather than from assay-based typing. Deeply sampled blood TCRbeta repertoires from subjects exposed to, actively infected with, or recovered from COVID-19 were included in the dataset. The prospective study material was composed of cDNA or gDNA derived from T cells, B-cell-depleted T cells, or PBMCs. A freely available public database, intended as a resource for researchers studying the immune response to SARS-CoV-2, is where the repertoires were released. A de-identified subject ID, COVID-19 status, age in years and sex were almost always included in the sample metadata. The samples were drawn from two sources: the first 160 participants of the ongoing ImmuneRACE study, and 1,200 or so subjects contributed by 6 global collaborators. Study-wide findings and limitations: The quantity of clinical and demographic metadata differed by source and by participant and was supplied without curation.

With respect to this clone: The antigen it binds to is not known. Per-base qualities were not stored, and no clone one base away is much larger.

TCRbeta CDR3 regions were amplified from genomic DNA using the immunoSEQ Assay, a bias-controlled multiplex PCR. In the paper's pipeline: The number of nucleated cells in each sample was estimated from the amplification of reference gene primers within the assay. To quantify the absolute abundance of each unique TCRbeta CDR3 rearrangement, sequence reads were collapsed and filtered. For each sample, productive Simpson clonality was calculated as the square root of Simpson's diversity index over productive rearrangements. TCRdb provides this immuneACCESS table in a form limited to in-frame rearrangements. Some clones are lacking; in checked studies, under half of them reflect an unresolved V gene, and why the rest are absent is not known. V, J and clone size derive from that table, while D and trimming were established from the DNA sequence. The sample table lists roughly 330,000 clones, 88% of them with a count of one. The ten largest clones add up to less than 6.5% of the sample.

Participants in the prospective study were enrolled through a virtual design, were aged about 18 to 90 years, and lived in some 24 United States geographic areas. Cohort assignment in the prospective study relied on participant-reported clinical history from a screening survey and a study questionnaire. Recovered participants in ImmuneRACE Cohort 3 were defined by two consecutive negative NP/OP PCR tests, clearance by a healthcare professional, or resolution of symptoms. In the prospective study, whole blood, serum and a nasopharyngeal or oropharyngeal swab were collected from each participant by mobile phlebotomists. Over an approximately two-month period, participants in the prospective study had the option of providing additional blood draws and questionnaires. Before DNA extraction, prospective study blood samples were shipped either frozen or at room temperature. The CDR3 covers 15 residues, taking in both the cysteine and the phenylalanine. Only the CDR3 portion is preserved as DNA: 45 bases, with reading frame beginning at the first base. Cut back by 0 bases and 6 bases, the V and J ends lie 14 bases apart. As encoded in the germline V gene, CDR1 is WSHSY while CDR2 is SAAADI.

The source of this sequence is a man aged 30 to 39 who had recovered from COVID-19. The V and J genes are TRBV10-2 and TRBJ1-1, with a weak D call of TRBD1 (5 bases match). Material for sequencing was PBMCs or T cells enriched from blood (not recorded which). The CDR3 here reads CASSESTLRDSEAFF. Read as DNA, the sequence is TGCGCCAGCAGTGAGTCGACTCTCAGGGATTCTGAAGCTTTCTTT.